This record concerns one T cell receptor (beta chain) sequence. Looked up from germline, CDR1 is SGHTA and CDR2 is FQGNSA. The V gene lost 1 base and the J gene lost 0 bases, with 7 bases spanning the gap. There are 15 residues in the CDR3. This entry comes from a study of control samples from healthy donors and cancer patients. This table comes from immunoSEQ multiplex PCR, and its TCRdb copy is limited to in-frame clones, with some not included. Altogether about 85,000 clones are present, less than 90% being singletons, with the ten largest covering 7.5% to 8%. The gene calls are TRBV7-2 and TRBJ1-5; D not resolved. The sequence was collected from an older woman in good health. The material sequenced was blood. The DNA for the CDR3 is TGTGCCAGCAGCTTAGGGAGCCGTAGCAATCAGCCCCAGCATTTT. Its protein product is CASSLGSRSNQPQHF.